This TCR beta chain is drawn from a study of blood T cell repertoires in COVID-19. About the study: Samples taken during acute and convalescent COVID-19 were collected in the United States, Italy and Spain. Sources were T cells, B-cell-depleted T cells, or PBMCs; the material itself was cDNA or gDNA.

Germline V gene lookup returns CDR1 LNHDA and CDR2 SQIVND (reference sequence). The CDR3 sequence is 14 residues long. With 9 bases clipped from V and 5 bases from J, the junction kept 11 bases outside the gene matches. Original methodology: Estimated nucleated cell counts came from reference gene primer amplification. The data were produced by immunoSEQ multiplex PCR, yet TCRdb's version contains in-frame clones alone and is incomplete. The D gene and trimming were derived from the DNA, and the V and J assignments and clone size from that table. The repertoire holds roughly 250,000 clones, with about nine tenths as singletons.

This receptor was identified in a man in his 60s who had recovered from COVID-19. The V and J genes are TRBV19 and TRBJ2-3; 7 bases are a match to TRBD2. The specimen was peripheral blood. Here the CDR3 reads CASRGGLRGDTQYF. The CDR3 coding sequence is TGTGCCAGCCGCGGGGGACTGAGGGGAGATACGCAGTATTTT.